The source of this T cell receptor beta chain is a study of glioma-infiltrating T cells. This clonotype was counted at least ten times. Deletions cut 5 bases from V and 2 bases from J, with 16 bases between. Germline V gene sequence: CDR1 LNHDA, CDR2 SQIVND (reference sequence). CDR3 length: 16 amino acids. TCR alpha and beta CDR3 regions were amplified from RNA using iRepertoire nested multiplex PCR. TCRdb re-derived calls from the multiplex PCR reads in MiXCR, one entry per CDR3 protein. The sample shows approximately 89,000 distinct CDR3 sequences, 20% to 25% of them seen only once. Sequencing used glioma tissue, nonneoplastic brain tissue, or PBMCs (not recorded which). The chain recombines TRBV19 with TRBJ1-5; unclear D gene. This sequence was found in a human donor with low-grade glioma or glioblastoma, undergoing nonglioma brain surgery, or in good health (not recorded which). DNA for the CDR3: TGTGCCAGTAGTCGGCAACAGATTGTCCGCAATCAGCCCCAGCATTTT. Translating it yields CASSRQQIVRNQPQHF.